The source of this T cell receptor (beta chain) is a study of T cell repertoires in cytomegalovirus infection. As for the study in general: TCR beta signatures that were public indicated CMV infection and matching HLA type.

On this clonotype: The antigen is unknown.

The ends were cut back, 1 base at V and 6 bases at J, with 7 bases in the middle. This CDR3 is 13 amino acids long. CDR1 SGHRS and CDR2 YFSETQ come from the germline V gene. TCRdb itself ran the reads through MiXCR, one entry per CDR3 protein. The sample yields under 250,000 distinct CDR3 sequences, 9% to 15% seen once. The study's findings and limits: It was HLA-C-restricted CMV-specific TCR beta clonotypes that dominated the response ex vivo. Summed frequency of shared TCR beta families picked out CMV carriers who also had the relevant HLA.

This chain connects TRBV5-1 to TRBJ2-2; perhaps TRBD2 as D (5 bases). The source of this sequence is a human donor in good health (CMV status not recorded). Some clones in this sample may be carry-over from other donors' samples. The sequencing input was PBMCs. The CDR3 region is CASSLKEAGELFF. CDR3 in DNA: TGCGCCAGCAGCTTGAAGGAGGCCGGGGAGCTGTTTTTT.